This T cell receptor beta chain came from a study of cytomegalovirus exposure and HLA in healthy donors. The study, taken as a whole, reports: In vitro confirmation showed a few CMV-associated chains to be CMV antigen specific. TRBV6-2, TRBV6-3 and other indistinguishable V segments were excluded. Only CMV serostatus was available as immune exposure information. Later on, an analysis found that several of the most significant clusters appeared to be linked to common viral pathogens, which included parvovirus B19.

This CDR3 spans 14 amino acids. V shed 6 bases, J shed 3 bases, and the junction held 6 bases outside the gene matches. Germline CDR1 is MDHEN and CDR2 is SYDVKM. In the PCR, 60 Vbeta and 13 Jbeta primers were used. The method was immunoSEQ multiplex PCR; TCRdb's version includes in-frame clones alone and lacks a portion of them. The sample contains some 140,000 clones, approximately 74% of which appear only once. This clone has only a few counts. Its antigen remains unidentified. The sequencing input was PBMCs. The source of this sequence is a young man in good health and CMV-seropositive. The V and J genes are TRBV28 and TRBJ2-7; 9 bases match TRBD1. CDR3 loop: CASRIGQGRYEQYF. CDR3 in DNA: TGTGCCAGCAGGATCGGACAGGGGCGCTACGAGCAGTACTTC.